These 30 T cell receptor beta chains were sequenced from one sample in a study of T-cell reconstitution after alpha-beta-depleted transplantation in children. The TCRbeta library incorporated unique molecular identifiers. TCRdb reanalysed the PCR reads using MiXCR and keeps one entry per CDR3 protein. The sample includes hundreds of thousands of distinct CDR3 sequences, 13% of them seen just once. The sample consisted of PBMCs, mostly from graft donor cells, taken 360 days after TCRalphabeta/CD19-depleted stem cell transplant. These receptor sequences come from a male patient between 5 and 17 years old who had a stem cell transplant for acute myeloid leukemia, so the T cells may come from the graft donor.

This clonotype was found many times. The chain employs TRBV4-3 and TRBJ2-1; the match to TRBD2 covers 15 bases. CDR3 length: 16 residues. Unmatched junction bases numbered 7, after V lost 5 bases and J lost 8 bases. Germline values: CDR1 LGHNA, CDR2 YSLEER. The CDR3: CASSGLAGGPGYEQFF. Here the CDR3 DNA reads TGCGCCAGCAGCGGACTAGCGGGAGGGCCTGGTTATGAGCAGTTCTTC.

The rearrangement uses TRBV30 and TRBJ2-5, with D perhaps TRBD2 (5 bases). V shed 6 bases and J shed 5 bases, with 10 bases lying between them. CDR3 size: 11 residues. Germline assignment: CDR1 GTSNPN and CDR2 SVGIG (reference sequence). CDR3 DNA: TGTGCCTGCGCGGGCGGGGAGACCCAGTACTTC. Translation gives CACAGGETQYF. The full variable domain, in which reference TRBV30 and TRBJ2-5 provide the parts outside the CDR3, is SQTIHQWPATLVQPVGSPLSLECTVEGTSNPNLYWYRQAAGRGLQLLFYSVGIGQISSEVPQNLSASRPQDRQFILSSKKLLLSDSGFYLCACAGGETQYFGPGTRLLVL.

This clonotype has ten or more counts. This rearrangement joins TRBV19 to TRBJ1-2; D unclear. Trimming removed 3 bases at V and 6 bases at J, with 8 bases between. Germline CDR1 reads LNHDA; CDR2 reads SQIVND (reference sequence). This CDR3 spans 12 amino acids. The chain's CDR3 is CASSMTANGYTF. As DNA, the CDR3 is TGTGCCAGTAGTATGACGGCTAATGGCTACACCTTC.

This clonotype was seen only a few times. This chain uses TRBV3-1 with TRBJ2-1, with TRBD2 matching over 10 bases. V trimming: 1 base; J trimming: 4 bases; junction bases outside the gene matches: 7. The CDR3 spans 17 residues. In germline, CDR1 is LGHDT, CDR2 YNNKEL (reference sequence). This CDR3 is CASSQVPTSGSYNEQFF. CDR3 coding DNA: TGTGCCAGCAGCCAAGTCCCGACTAGCGGGTCTTACAATGAGCAGTTCTTC.

This clonotype was seen a handful of times. The chain couples TRBV6-5 to TRBJ2-5, with 8 bases that match TRBD1. Germline V CDR1 and CDR2: MNHEY, SVGAGI. V was clipped by 2 bases and J by 3 bases; unmatched bases: 2. This CDR3 has 14 residues. For the CDR3, the DNA is TGTGCCAGCAGTTACGAGACAGGGGAAGAGACCCAGTACTTC. It yields the protein CASSYETGEETQYF.

This clonotype was detected many times. The V and J genes are TRBV20-1 and TRBJ2-1, with TRBD2 as a possible D gene (6 bases). CDR1 is DFQATT, CDR2 SNEGSKA, per germline (reference sequence). This CDR3 region has 15 residues. V lost 4 bases and J lost 1, with 14 bases in between. The CDR3 region is CSAKVSRGSYNEQFF. The DNA for the CDR3 is TGCAGTGCTAAGGTCAGCCGGGGGTCCTACAATGAGCAGTTCTTC.

The chain links TRBV7-9 to TRBJ2-7, with TRBD2 matching 8 bases. Germline V gene data show CDR1 as SEHNR and CDR2 as FQNEAQ (reference sequence). This CDR3 comprises 15 residues. The V segment lost 3 bases and the J segment 2 bases; nucleotides outside the gene matches: 6. Written as DNA, the CDR3 is TGTGCCAGCAGCTTCGATACTAGCGGCACCTACGAGCAGTACTTC. It encodes CASSFDTSGTYEQYF.

This clonotype occurred many times. A read error may produce the germline difference seen at one junction end. J is TRBJ1-1 and V is TRBV29-1; D is possibly TRBD1 (5 bases). CDR1 and CDR2 (germline): SQVTM, ANQGSEA. The length of the CDR3 is 8 residues. The CDR3 sequence: CSLYGDVF. The DNA for the CDR3 is TGCAGCCTTTATGGGGACGTCTTT.

This clonotype appeared many times. This chain connects TRBV21-1 to TRBJ2-3; no DNA check was done on the table's D call, TRBD2. TRBV21-1 is a pseudogene segment. This CDR3 has 15 residues. The CDR3 spells CARKKVAGSTDTQYF. DNA of the CDR3: TGTGCCCGGAAGAAGGTAGCGGGGAGCACAGATACGCAGTATTTT.

This clonotype was found a few times. The chain is built from TRBV12-5 and TRBJ2-7; 8 bases are shared with TRBD1. CDR1 is LGHNT and CDR2 is FRNRAP in the germline V gene. This CDR3 has 16 amino acids. V gave up 2 bases and J gave up 4 bases; unmatched junction bases: 10. The DNA for the CDR3 is TGTGCTAGTGGTTTGCCGTCCGGGACAGGCACATACGAGCAGTACTTC. It translates to CASGLPSGTGTYEQYF.

This clonotype has at least ten counts. The chain carries TRBV20-1 and TRBJ2-5; no reliable D call. The V gene lost 8 bases and the J gene lost 9 bases, with 7 bases spanning the gap. Germline lookup yields CDR1 DFQATT and CDR2 SNEGSKA (reference sequence). The CDR3 runs to 8 residues. This CDR3 is CSLWAQYF. CDR3 coding DNA: TGCAGTCTCTGGGCCCAGTACTTC.

Remarks on this clonotype: A much larger clone sits a single nucleotide away, making a read error possible. This chain links TRBV29-1 with TRBJ2-1; 9 nucleotides line up with TRBD1. This CDR3 comprises 15 residues. Trimming cost V 2 bases and J 8 bases; bases outside gene matches: 10. CDR1 and CDR2 from the germline V gene are SQVTM and ANQGSEA. The CDR3 DNA sequence: TGCAGCGTTGAAACCTCGGGACAGGGATCGTATGAGCAGTTCTTC. This codes for CSVETSGQGSYEQFF.

The table lists this clonotype with a few counts. This rearrangement joins TRBV6-1 to TRBJ2-1; 9 bases line up with TRBD1. J was trimmed by 3 bases and V by 5 bases; bases with no gene match: 11. This CDR3 comprises 17 residues. The V gene's germline CDR1 is MNHNS and CDR2 SASEGT. CDR3 sequence reads: CASSRHRDRASYNEQFF. The CDR3 nucleotides are TGTGCCAGCAGTCGTCACCGGGACAGGGCTAGCTACAATGAGCAGTTCTTC.

This chain connects TRBV9 to TRBJ2-3; TRBD1 matches at 8 bases. This CDR3 spans 15 amino acids. Germline CDR1 and CDR2: SGDLS and YYNGEE. Trimming took 2 bases from V and 3 from J; bases not matched to a gene: 5. CDR3 DNA sequence: TGTGCCAGCAGCGTTCAGGGGGCGCTTACAGATACGCAGTATTTT. Amino acid sequence: CASSVQGALTDTQYF.

This clonotype was observed many times. The CDR3 is CASSLGGIAGNEQFF. The CDR3 DNA reads as TGTGCCAGCAGCTTAGGAGGGATTGCAGGGAATGAGCAGTTCTTC. The V gene is TRBV7-2, the J gene TRBJ2-1; TRBD1 or TRBD2 may be the D gene (5 bases each). Germline V CDR1 and CDR2: SGHTA, FQGNSA. This CDR3 contains 15 residues. Trimming stripped 1 base from V and 7 bases from J, with 14 bases between. The variable domain in full, with the rest retrieved from reference TRBV7-2 and TRBJ2-1, is GAGVSQSPSNKVTEKGKDVELRCDPISGHTALYWYRQSLGQGLEFLIYFQGNSAPDKSGLPSDRFSAERTGGSVSTLTIQRTQQEDSAVYLCASSLGGIAGNEQFFGPGTRLTVL.

The chain uses TRBV28 and TRBJ1-2; D gene ambiguous. Per germline, CDR1 MDHEN and CDR2 SYDVKM. V was shortened by 4 bases and J by 7 bases, with 10 bases between the two germline ends. The CDR3 is made up of 12 amino acids. This CDR3 is CASSSGGSGYTF. CDR3 DNA sequence: TGTGCCAGCAGTTCAGGAGGGAGTGGCTACACCTTC.

This clonotype was detected only once. The rearrangement uses TRBV5-1 and TRBJ2-1; 7 positions agree with TRBD2. Germline lookup yields CDR1 SGHRS and CDR2 YFSETQ. After removal of 4 bases from V and 9 bases from J, the junction contained 16 bases not matched to a gene. CDR3 length: 16 residues. CDR3 sequence reads: CASSPGLVSRGSEQFF. As DNA, the CDR3 is TGCGCCAGCAGCCCCGGACTAGTTAGTCGAGGTAGTGAGCAGTTCTTC.

This clonotype was seen a few times. This chain links TRBV12-3 or TRBV12-4 with TRBJ2-7; unclear D gene. The CDR3 loop spans 12 amino acids. V was clipped by 10 bases and J by 4 bases, with 14 bases between them. CDR3 sequence reads: CATSGSTYEQYF. As DNA, the CDR3 is TGTGCCACTTCCGGATCGACTTACGAGCAGTACTTC.

This chain connects TRBV5-5 to TRBJ2-3, with D hard to call. CDR3 length: 15 amino acids. Per germline, CDR1 SGHKS and CDR2 YYEKEE (reference sequence). Deletions cut 4 bases from V and 3 bases from J, with 15 bases between. The CDR3 DNA is TGTGCCAGCAGCCCCAGTCCCAGGAATACAGATACGCAGTATTTT. Translated, it gives CASSPSPRNTDTQYF.

This clonotype was seen more than once but under ten times. The chain links TRBV20-1 to TRBJ2-1, with 11 nucleotides matching TRBD2. Germline loops: CDR1 DFQATT, CDR2 SNEGSKA (reference sequence). V lost 3 bases to trimming and J lost 7 bases; unmatched junction nucleotides: 8. The CDR3 runs to 15 residues. The CDR3, as DNA: TGCAGTGCTAGCCCCACTAGCGGGAGAGGAAATGAGCAGTTCTTC. Amino acids: CSASPTSGRGNEQFF.

The chain links TRBV20-1 to TRBJ2-7; unclear D gene. Trimming removed 1 base at V and 7 bases at J, with 8 bases between. The CDR3 runs to 11 residues. From germline, CDR1 is DFQATT and CDR2 SNEGSKA (reference sequence). CDR3 residues: CSARVRREQYF. The CDR3 nucleotides read TGCAGTGCTAGAGTCCGTCGGGAGCAGTACTTC.

At least ten counts were recorded for this clonotype. CDR3 amino acids: CSVEDPGQGNVAKNIQYF. The DNA for the CDR3 is TGCAGCGTTGAAGATCCAGGACAGGGGAACGTAGCCAAAAACATTCAGTACTTC. This rearrangement joins TRBV29-1 to TRBJ2-4; 9 bases match TRBD1. Losses at the gene ends were 0 bases for V and 0 bases for J; bases not matched to a gene: 9. The CDR3 is 18 residues long. CDR1 and CDR2 (germline): SQVTM, ANQGSEA.

The CDR3 DNA sequence: TGCGCCAGCAGCCGGTTGGTAGCGGGACAAGAGACCCAGTACTTC. Its protein is CASSRLVAGQETQYF. The genes are TRBV5-1 and TRBJ2-5; the match to TRBD2 covers 8 bases. From germline, CDR1 is SGHRS and CDR2 YFSETQ. The V and J ends lost 4 bases and 2 bases, in that order; junction bases with no gene match: 7. The CDR3 is 15 amino acids.

This clonotype has only a few counts. This chain joins TRBV20-1 and TRBJ2-1; D perhaps matches TRBD1 (6 bases). Germline V gene data show CDR1 as DFQATT and CDR2 as SNEGSKA (reference sequence). V lost 1 base and J 3 bases, leaving 13 bases between the germline ends. The CDR3 length is 15 residues. The chain's CDR3 is CSARGRRGGYNEQFF. The CDR3 DNA is TGCAGTGCTAGAGGGCGGAGAGGGGGCTACAATGAGCAGTTCTTC.

V and J are TRBV20-1 and TRBJ2-2, with 10 bases matching TRBD2. This CDR3 is built from 15 residues. The germline V gene encodes CDR1 DFQATT and CDR2 SNEGSKA (reference sequence). The junction had 7 bases not matched to a gene; V was cut back by 3 bases and J by 6 bases. The CDR3 bases are TGCAGTGCTAGTTCGTCTAGCGGGAGCCCCGGGGAGCTGTTTTTT. Translating gives CSASSSSGSPGELFF.

This clonotype was observed at least ten times. The chain recombines TRBV12-3 or TRBV12-4 with TRBJ2-2, with no clear D. Trimming took off 4 bases at V and 3 bases at J, with 12 bases between the two ends. CDR3 size: 15 residues. The CDR3 loop is CASSSWSGDTGELFF. The CDR3 nucleotides read TGTGCCAGCAGTTCTTGGTCAGGAGACACCGGGGAGCTGTTTTTT.

The V and J genes are TRBV4-2 and TRBJ1-1; 7 bases fit TRBD1. Germline V gene lookup returns CDR1 LGHNA and CDR2 YNFKEQ. Trimming at V came to 0 bases and at J to 4 bases, leaving 8 bases not matched to a gene. The CDR3 length is 16 residues. The CDR3 nucleotides are TGTGCCAGCAGCCAAGAAGTCACAGGGGCCCTCACTGAAGCTTTCTTT. Its translation: CASSQEVTGALTEAFF.

The rearrangement links TRBV6-5 to TRBJ2-2; 14 bases are shared with TRBD2. Germline lookup yields CDR1 MNHEY and CDR2 SVGAGI. After removal of 3 bases from V and 5 bases from J, the junction contained 8 bases not matched to a gene. The length of the CDR3 is 18 residues. CDR3 protein: CASSYRGLAGAWTGELFF. The CDR3 region has the DNA TGTGCCAGCAGTTATAGGGGACTAGCGGGAGCTTGGACCGGGGAGCTGTTTTTT.

This clonotype was seen at least ten times. The V gene is TRBV28, the J gene TRBJ2-7, with D hard to call. Trimming took 11 bases from V and 3 from J, leaving 20 bases between them. This CDR3 has 14 amino acids. The germline CDR1 and CDR2 sequences are MDHEN and SYDVKM. The CDR3 here is CACFTAGPIYEQYF. Written as DNA, the CDR3 is TGTGCCTGCTTCACAGCAGGTCCAATCTACGAGCAGTACTTC. Full variable domain (missing parts from reference TRBV28 and TRBJ2-7): DVKVTQSSRYLVKRTGEKVFLECVQDMDHENMFWYRQDPGLGLRLIYFSYDVKMKEKGDIPEGYSVSREKKERFSLILESASTNQTSMYLCACFTAGPIYEQYFGPGTRLTVT.

The chain employs TRBV28 and TRBJ2-1; D is perhaps TRBD1 (6 bases). The germline V gene has CDR1 MDHEN and CDR2 SYDVKM. The V gene lost 6 bases and the J gene lost 6 bases, with 12 bases spanning the gap. The CDR3 extends over 13 amino acids. CDR3 amino acids: CASSHRAANEQFF. The CDR3 bases are TGTGCCAGCAGCCACAGGGCGGCCAATGAGCAGTTCTTC.